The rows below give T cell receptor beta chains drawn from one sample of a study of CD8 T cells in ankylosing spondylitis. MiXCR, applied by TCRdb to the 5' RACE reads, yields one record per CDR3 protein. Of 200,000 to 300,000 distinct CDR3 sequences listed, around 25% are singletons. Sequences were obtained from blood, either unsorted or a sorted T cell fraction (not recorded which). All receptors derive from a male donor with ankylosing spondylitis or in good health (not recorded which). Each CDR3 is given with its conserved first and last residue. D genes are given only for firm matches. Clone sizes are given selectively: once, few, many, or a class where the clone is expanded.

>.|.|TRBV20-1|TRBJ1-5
TGCAGTGCTAGAGATTTGGGTCAGGCGAATCAGCCCCAGCATTTT
CSARDLGQANQPQHF
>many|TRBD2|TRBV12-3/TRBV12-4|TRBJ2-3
TGTGCCAGCAGCGGACTAGCGGGGAGCACAGATACGCAGTATTTT
CASSGLAGSTDTQYF
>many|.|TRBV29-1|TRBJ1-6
TGCAGCGCGTCCGGGGGAGGGAATTCACCCCTCCACTTT
CSASGGGNSPLHF
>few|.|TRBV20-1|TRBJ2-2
TGCAGTTATTGTAGGAACACCGGGGAGCTGTTTTTT
CSYCRNTGELFF
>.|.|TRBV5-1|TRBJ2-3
TGCGCCAGCAGCTTGAACAGTAACACAGATACGCAGTATTTT
CASSLNSNTDTQYF
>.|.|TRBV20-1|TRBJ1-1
TGCAGTGCTAGAGAGCGGGCTTCCGGGACTGAAGCTTTCTTT
CSARERASGTEAFF
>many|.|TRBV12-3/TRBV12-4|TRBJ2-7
TGTGCCAGCAGTTTAATCAGGTTCGGCGAGCAGTACTTC
CASSLIRFGEQYF
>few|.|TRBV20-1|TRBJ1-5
TGCAGTGCTAGACGGAGGTACAATCAGCCCCAGCATTTT
CSARRRYNQPQHF
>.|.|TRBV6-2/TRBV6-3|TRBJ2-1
TGTGCCAGCAGTTACACCCGCGGGGGCCCCACCTACAATGAGCAGTTCTTC
CASSYTRGGPTYNEQFF
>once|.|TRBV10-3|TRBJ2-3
TGTGCGGGTTCTTCTGGCACAGATACGCAGTATTTT
CAGSSGTDTQYF
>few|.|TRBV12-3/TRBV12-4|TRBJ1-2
TGTGCCAGCAGCAACTACGGGACCGACCCCTATGGCTACACCTTC
CASSNYGTDPYGYTF
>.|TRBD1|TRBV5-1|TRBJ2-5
TGCGCCAGCAGTCCGGTAGGACAGGCCCTGGGCGAGACCCAGTACTTC
CASSPVGQALGETQYF
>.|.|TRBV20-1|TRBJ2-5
TGCAGTGCTAGGCGGGACAGTGTAGAGACCCAGTACTTC
CSARRDSVETQYF
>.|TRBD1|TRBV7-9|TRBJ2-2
TGTGCCAGCAGCTTTGAGGGGGCGACCGGGGAGCTGTTTTTT
CASSFEGATGELFF
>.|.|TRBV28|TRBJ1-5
TGTGCCAGCAGTTCCCCTCGGGAGGGTGGTCAGCCCCAGCATTTT
CASSSPREGGQPQHF
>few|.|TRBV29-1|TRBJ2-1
TGCAGCGTTGTATATGGTTCTACTAAAATCTACAATGAGCAGTTCTTC
CSVVYGSTKIYNEQFF
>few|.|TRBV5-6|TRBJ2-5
TGTGCCAGCAGCTTGGGTTGGGGGCAACAAGAGACCCAGTACTTC
CASSLGWGQQETQYF
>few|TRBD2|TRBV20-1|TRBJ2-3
TGCAGTGCTAGAAAATCGGGACTAGCGGGGGGGGACCCCACAGATACGCAGTATTTT
CSARKSGLAGGDPTDTQYF
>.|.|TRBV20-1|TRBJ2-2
TGCAGTGCTCTAAGGCAGGGGAACACCGGGGAGCTGTTTTTT
CSALRQGNTGELFF
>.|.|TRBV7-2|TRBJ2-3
TGTGCCAGCAGCTCAGTAAGGTTAGATACGCAGTATTTT
CASSSVRLDTQYF
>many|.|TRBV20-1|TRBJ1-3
TGCAGTGCTCCTTATAGCTCTGGAAACACCATATATTTT
CSAPYSSGNTIYF
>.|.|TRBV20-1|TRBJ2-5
TGCAGTGCTAGAGGCCGGACTACGCGATTAGAGACCCAGTACTTC
CSARGRTTRLETQYF
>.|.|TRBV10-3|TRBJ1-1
TGTGCCATCGGGGGGACGGTGAACACTGAAGCTTTCTTT
CAIGGTVNTEAFF
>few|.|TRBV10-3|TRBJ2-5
TGTGCCATCAGTGACGGGGGAAACAAAGAGACCCAGTACTTC
CAISDGGNKETQYF
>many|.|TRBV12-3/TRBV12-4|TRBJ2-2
TGTGCCAGCAGCCCCTCCGAGACCGGGGAGCTGTTTTTT
CASSPSETGELFF
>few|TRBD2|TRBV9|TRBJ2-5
TGTGCCAGCAGCGAGGGACTACCCGCCATGACCCAGTACTTC
CASSEGLPAMTQYF
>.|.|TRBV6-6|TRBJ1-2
TGTGCCAGCAGCGGACACGCTGGCTACACCTTC
CASSGHAGYTF
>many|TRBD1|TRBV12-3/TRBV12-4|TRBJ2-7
TGTGCCAGCAGTGGCCGGGACAGGAAGCCCGAGCAGTACTTC
CASSGRDRKPEQYF